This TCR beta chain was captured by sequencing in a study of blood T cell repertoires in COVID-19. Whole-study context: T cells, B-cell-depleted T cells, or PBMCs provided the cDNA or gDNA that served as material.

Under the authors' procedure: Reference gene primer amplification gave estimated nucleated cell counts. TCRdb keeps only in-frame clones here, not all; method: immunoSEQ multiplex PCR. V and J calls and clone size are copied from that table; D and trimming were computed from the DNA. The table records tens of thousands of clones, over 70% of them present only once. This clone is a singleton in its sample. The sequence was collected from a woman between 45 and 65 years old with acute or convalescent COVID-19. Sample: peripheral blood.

This chain's CDR3 is CAISGEAGNTIYF. In DNA form, the CDR3 reads TGTGCCATCAGTGGTGAGGCTGGAAACACCATATATTTT. The chain couples TRBV10-3 to TRBJ1-3; no clear D gene. Trimming removed 4 bases from V and 2 bases from J, with 6 bases in between. In germline, CDR1 is ENHRY, CDR2 SYGVKD. The CDR3 loop spans 13 amino acids.